This record looks at one T cell receptor beta chain sequence and its context. The sample belongs to a study of T cells after somatic rescue of genetic block. Assay: immunoSEQ multiplex PCR; the TCRdb copy retains only in-frame clones and omits some. The profile shows more than 12,000 clones, approximately 75% of them singletons. V was clipped by 0 bases and J by 5 bases, with 15 bases between them. Germline CDR1 reads SGDLS; CDR2 reads YYNGEE. The CDR3 runs to 15 residues. The specimen sequenced was peripheral blood mononuclear cells (PBMCs). The chain is built from TRBV9 and TRBJ2-7, with D possibly TRBD2 on 5 matching bases. The sequence was collected from a man younger than 30. In nucleotides, the CDR3 is TGTGCCAGCAGCGTAGCTGAGGTAGCGATCCACGAGCAGTACTTC. Protein sequence: CASSVAEVAIHEQYF.